Each of the 9 T cell receptor beta chains below was sequenced from the same sample in a study of blood T cell repertoires in COVID-19. Method: immunoSEQ multiplex PCR; TCRdb's copy keeps in-frame clones and lacks some. Altogether approximately 37,000 clones are present, approximately 85% being singletons, with the ten largest covering 35% to 50%. Sequencing used peripheral blood. The receptors here all came from a man in his sixties with active or convalescent COVID-19.

In DNA, the CDR3 is TGTGCCAGTAGTAAGGACAGGCCCCTTATCAACAATGAGCAGTTCTTC. Translated: CASSKDRPLINNEQFF. This chain uses TRBV19 with TRBJ2-1; 7 bases fit TRBD1. CDR3 length: 16 amino acids. The germline V gene has CDR1 LNHDA and CDR2 SQIVND (reference sequence). V trimming: 4 bases; J trimming: 5 bases; junction bases outside the gene matches: 11.

This clone occurred a few times. This chain links TRBV9 with TRBJ2-1; 9 nucleotides match TRBD2. This CDR3 has 14 amino acids. The ends lost 4 bases at V and 2 bases at J; junction bases unmatched: 1. Germline CDR1 is SGDLS and CDR2 is YYNGEE. The CDR3 spells CASSKREAYNEQFF. DNA of the CDR3: TGTGCCAGCAGCAAGCGGGAGGCCTACAATGAGCAGTTCTTC.

This sequence joins TRBV19 and TRBJ2-1; 12 bases are a match to TRBD2. Germline loops: CDR1 LNHDA, CDR2 SQIVND (reference sequence). V shed 1 base and J 9 bases; nucleotides not matched to a gene: 7. The CDR3 runs to 16 residues. This chain's CDR3 is CASSIVTSGSRGEQFF. In nucleotides, the CDR3 is TGTGCCAGTAGTATAGTGACTAGCGGGAGCCGGGGTGAGCAGTTCTTC.

The V call is TRBV10-3, the J call TRBJ1-2; D remains unclear. The germline V and J ends were trimmed by 2 bases and 0 bases, with 10 bases remaining between them. CDR3 length: 15 amino acids. Per the germline V gene, CDR1 is ENHRY and CDR2 is SYGVKD. CDR3 residues: CAISERSTTNYGYTF. CDR3 DNA: TGTGCCATCAGTGAGAGGTCAACTACTAACTATGGCTACACCTTC.

The rearrangement links TRBV7-2 to TRBJ1-3; the D gene is possibly TRBD1 (5 bases). The CDR3 has 15 residues. The ends were cut back, 3 bases at V and 4 bases at J, with 13 bases in the middle. The germline CDR1 and CDR2 sequences are SGHTA and FQGNSA. CDR3 sequence reads: CASSFAAGKGNTIYF. The CDR3 DNA sequence: TGTGCCAGCAGCTTCGCAGCAGGGAAGGGAAACACCATATATTTT.

The chain recombines TRBV7-6 with TRBJ2-5, with D perhaps matching TRBD2 (6 bases). CDR1 and CDR2 (germline): SGHVS, FNYEAQ. The CDR3 length is 15 residues. V was clipped by 4 bases and J by 1 base, with 13 bases between them. CDR3 in DNA: TGTGCCAGCAGCTCTCTCCGGGAGACCCAAGAGACCCAGTACTTC. Its protein product is CASSSLRETQETQYF.

This chain uses TRBV6-6 with TRBJ1-2; D may be TRBD1 (5 bases). CDR3 length: 16 residues. Germline loops: CDR1 MNHNY, CDR2 SVGAGI (reference sequence). The ends were cut back, 0 bases at V and 4 bases at J, with 15 bases in the middle. CDR3 DNA: TGTGCCAGCAGTTACTCCGGGTCCCCAGGGTTCTATGGCTACACCTTC. Amino acids: CASSYSGSPGFYGYTF.

J is TRBJ1-6 and V is TRBV2; 9 bases align to TRBD1. This CDR3 contains 16 residues. CDR1 is SNHLY and CDR2 is FYNNEI in the germline V gene. V trimming: 6 bases; J trimming: 5 bases; junction bases outside the gene matches: 8. The CDR3 DNA reads TGTGCCAGCAGCGGACAGGGGCCCGCGAATAATTCACCCCTCCACTTT. Its protein product is CASSGQGPANNSPLHF. The whole variable domain, remainder taken from reference TRBV2 and TRBJ1-6, is EPEVTQTPSHQVTQMGQEVILRCVPISNHLYFYWYRQILGQKVEFLVSFYNNEISEKSEIFDDQFSVERPDGSNFTLKIRSTKLEDSAMYFCASSGQGPANNSPLHFGNGTRLTVT.

The J gene is TRBJ2-5, the V gene TRBV28, with D perhaps TRBD2 (5 bases). V lost 7 bases and J lost 4, with 16 bases in between. Germline CDR1 is MDHEN and CDR2 is SYDVKM. The CDR3 is 14 amino acids. The CDR3 DNA is TGTGCCAGCACCCCGGTCGGAGGCGGAGAGACCCAGTACTTC. It is translated as CASTPVGGGETQYF.